This T cell receptor (beta chain) was sequenced for a study of CD4 T cell repertoires in COVID-19. For the study at large: CFSE-low cells expanded nine to eleven days with IL-2, then restimulated with other coronavirus spikes. General study points: Several top expanded SARS-CoV-2-reactive clonotypes were shared by two or three memory subsets. Some SARS-CoV-2 clonotypes, between roughly 7 and 27%, recurred in SARS-CoV and/or HKU1 cultures.

Here immunoSEQ multiplex PCR was the method, and the copy in TCRdb shows in-frame clones only, minus some. This sample has tens of thousands of clones, with roughly 87% found just once. Note on this clone: Its antigen is not identified.

No culture step preceded sequencing of the ex vivo isolated memory T cells. Germline assignment: CDR1 SGHDT and CDR2 YYEEEE. This CDR3 is 13 amino acids long. Trimming pared 0 bases from V and 5 bases from J, leaving 8 bases between. The starting material was central memory CD4+ T cells from blood, obtained before the COVID-19 pandemic. The sequence was collected from a human donor who had COVID-19. This chain uses TRBV5-6 with TRBJ1-1; no firm D call. CDR3 region: CASSLALATEAFF. The CDR3 DNA is TGTGCCAGCAGCTTGGCCCTAGCGACTGAAGCTTTCTTT.